This T cell receptor (beta chain) originates from a study of T cell responses to AZD1222 COVID-19 vaccine. Sequenced by immunoSEQ multiplex PCR; TCRdb stores in-frame clones only, minus some. The sample records 120,000 to 150,000 clones, around nine tenths being singletons. A word on this clone: Just one base apart from a much larger clone, this may be a read error.

The specimen was peripheral blood, collected on day 0 of AZD1222 vaccination. The TCR sequence derives from an adult in good health.

The DNA for the CDR3 is TGTGCCAGCATCTTAGCGGGGCAGACCTATGGCTACACCTTC. This gives the protein CASILAGQTYGYTF. The rearrangement uses TRBV7-9 and TRBJ1-2, with D maybe TRBD1 (5 bases). The CDR3 loop spans 14 amino acids. CDR1 SEHNR and CDR2 FQNEAQ come from the germline V gene (reference sequence).